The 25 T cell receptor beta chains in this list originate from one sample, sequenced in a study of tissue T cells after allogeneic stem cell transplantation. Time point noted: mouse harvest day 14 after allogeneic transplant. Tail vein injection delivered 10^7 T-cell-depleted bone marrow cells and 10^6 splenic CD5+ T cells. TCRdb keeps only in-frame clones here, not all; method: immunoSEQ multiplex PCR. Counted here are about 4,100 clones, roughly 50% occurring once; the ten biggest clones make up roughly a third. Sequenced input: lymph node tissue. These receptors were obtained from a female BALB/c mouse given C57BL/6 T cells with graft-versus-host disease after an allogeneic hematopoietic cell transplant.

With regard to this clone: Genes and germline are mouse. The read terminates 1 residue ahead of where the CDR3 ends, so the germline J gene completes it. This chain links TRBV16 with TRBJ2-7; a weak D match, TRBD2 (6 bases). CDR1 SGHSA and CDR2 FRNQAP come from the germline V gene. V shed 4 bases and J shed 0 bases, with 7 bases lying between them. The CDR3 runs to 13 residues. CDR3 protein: CASSSGVSYEQYF. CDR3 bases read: TGTGCAAGCAGCTCTGGGGTCTCCTATGAACAGTAC.

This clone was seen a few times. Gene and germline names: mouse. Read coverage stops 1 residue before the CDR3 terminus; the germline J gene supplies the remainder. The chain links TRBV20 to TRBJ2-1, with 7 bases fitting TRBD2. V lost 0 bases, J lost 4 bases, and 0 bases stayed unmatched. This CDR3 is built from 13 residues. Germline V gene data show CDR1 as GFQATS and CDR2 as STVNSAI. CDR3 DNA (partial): TGTGGTGCTAGGGAACTGGGGTATGCTGAGCAGTTC. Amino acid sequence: CGARELGYAEQF. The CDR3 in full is CGARELGYAEQFF.

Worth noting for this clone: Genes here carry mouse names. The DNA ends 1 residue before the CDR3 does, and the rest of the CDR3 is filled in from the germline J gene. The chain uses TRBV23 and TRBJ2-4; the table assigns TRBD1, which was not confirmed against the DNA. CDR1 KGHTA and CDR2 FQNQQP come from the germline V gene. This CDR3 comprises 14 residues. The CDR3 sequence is CSSSLRGPQNTLYF. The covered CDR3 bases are TGCTCCAGCAGCCTCAGGGGGCCACAAAACACCTTGTAC.

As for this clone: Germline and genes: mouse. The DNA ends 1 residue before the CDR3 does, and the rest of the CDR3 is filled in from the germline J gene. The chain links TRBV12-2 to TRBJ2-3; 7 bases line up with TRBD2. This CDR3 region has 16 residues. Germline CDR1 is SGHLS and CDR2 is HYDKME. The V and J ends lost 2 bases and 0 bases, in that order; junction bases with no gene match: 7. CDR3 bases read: TGTGCCAGCTCTCCTGGACTGGAGCTTAGTGCAGAAACGCTGTAT. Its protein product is CASSPGLELSAETLY. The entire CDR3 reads CASSPGLELSAETLYF.

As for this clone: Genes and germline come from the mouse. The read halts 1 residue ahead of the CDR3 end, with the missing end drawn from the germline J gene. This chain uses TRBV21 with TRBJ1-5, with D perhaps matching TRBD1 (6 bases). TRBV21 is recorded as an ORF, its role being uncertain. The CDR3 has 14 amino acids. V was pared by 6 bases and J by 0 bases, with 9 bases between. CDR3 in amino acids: CASRDRNNNQAPLF. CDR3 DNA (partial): TGTGCTAGCAGGGACAGAAATAACAACCAGGCTCCGCTT.

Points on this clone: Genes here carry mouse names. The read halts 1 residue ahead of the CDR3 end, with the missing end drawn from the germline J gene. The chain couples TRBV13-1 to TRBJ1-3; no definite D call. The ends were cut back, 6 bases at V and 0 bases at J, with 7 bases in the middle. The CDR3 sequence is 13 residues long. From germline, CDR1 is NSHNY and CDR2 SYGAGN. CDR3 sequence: CASKENSGNTLYF. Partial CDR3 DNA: TGTGCCAGCAAAGAGAATTCTGGAAATACGCTCTAT.

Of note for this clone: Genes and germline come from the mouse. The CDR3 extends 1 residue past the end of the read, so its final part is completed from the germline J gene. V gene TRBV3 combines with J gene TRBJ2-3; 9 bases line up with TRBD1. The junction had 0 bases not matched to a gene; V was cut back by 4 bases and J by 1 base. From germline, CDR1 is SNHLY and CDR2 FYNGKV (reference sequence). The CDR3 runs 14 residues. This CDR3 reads CASSWDRGAETLYF. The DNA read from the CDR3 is TGTGCCAGCAGCTGGGACAGGGGTGCAGAAACGCTGTAT.

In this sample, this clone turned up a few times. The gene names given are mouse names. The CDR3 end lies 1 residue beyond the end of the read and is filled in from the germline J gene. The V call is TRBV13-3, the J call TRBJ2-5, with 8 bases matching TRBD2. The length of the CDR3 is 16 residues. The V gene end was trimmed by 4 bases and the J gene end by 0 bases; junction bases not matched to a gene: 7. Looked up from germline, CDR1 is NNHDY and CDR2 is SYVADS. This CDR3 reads CASSSDWGVNQDTQYF. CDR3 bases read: TGTGCCAGCAGTTCAGACTGGGGAGTTAACCAAGACACCCAGTAC.

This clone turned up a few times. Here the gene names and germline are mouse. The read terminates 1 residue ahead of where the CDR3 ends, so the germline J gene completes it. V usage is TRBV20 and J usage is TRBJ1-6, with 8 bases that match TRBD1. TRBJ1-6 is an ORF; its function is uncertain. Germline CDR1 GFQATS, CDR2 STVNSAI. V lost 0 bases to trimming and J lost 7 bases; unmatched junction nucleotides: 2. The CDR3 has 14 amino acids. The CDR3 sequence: CGARDRGRNSPLYF. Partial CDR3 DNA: TGTGGTGCTAGGGACAGGGGGCGAAATTCGCCCCTCTAC.

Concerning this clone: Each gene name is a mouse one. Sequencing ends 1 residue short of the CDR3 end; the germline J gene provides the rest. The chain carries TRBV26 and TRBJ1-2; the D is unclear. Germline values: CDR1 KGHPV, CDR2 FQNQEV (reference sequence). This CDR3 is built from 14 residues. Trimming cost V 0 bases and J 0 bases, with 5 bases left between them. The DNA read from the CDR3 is TGTGCCAGCAGTCTGTCGGGGACAAACTCCGACTACACC. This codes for CASSLSGTNSDYT. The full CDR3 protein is CASSLSGTNSDYTF.

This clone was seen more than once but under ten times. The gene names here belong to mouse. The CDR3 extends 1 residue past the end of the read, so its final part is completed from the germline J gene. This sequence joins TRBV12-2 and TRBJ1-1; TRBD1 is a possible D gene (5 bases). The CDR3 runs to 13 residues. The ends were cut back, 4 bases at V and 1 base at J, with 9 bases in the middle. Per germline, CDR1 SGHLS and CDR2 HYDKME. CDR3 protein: CASSRQTNTEVFF. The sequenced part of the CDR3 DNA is TGTGCCAGCTCCCGACAGACGAACACAGAAGTCTTC.

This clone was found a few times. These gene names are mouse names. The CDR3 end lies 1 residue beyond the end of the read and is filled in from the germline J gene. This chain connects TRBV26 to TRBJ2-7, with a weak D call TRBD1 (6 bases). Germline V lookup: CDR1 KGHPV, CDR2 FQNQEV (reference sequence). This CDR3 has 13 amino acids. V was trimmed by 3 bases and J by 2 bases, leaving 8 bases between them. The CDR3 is CASSLPGAYEQYF. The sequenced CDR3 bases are TGTGCCAGCAGTCTTCCAGGGGCCTATGAACAGTAC. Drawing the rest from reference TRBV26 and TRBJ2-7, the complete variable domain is NSKVIQTPRYLVKGQGQKAKMRCIPEKGHPVVFWYQQNKNNEFKFLINFQNQEVLQQIDMTEKRFSAECPSNSPCSLEIQSSEAGDSALYLCASSLPGAYEQYFGPGTRLTVL.

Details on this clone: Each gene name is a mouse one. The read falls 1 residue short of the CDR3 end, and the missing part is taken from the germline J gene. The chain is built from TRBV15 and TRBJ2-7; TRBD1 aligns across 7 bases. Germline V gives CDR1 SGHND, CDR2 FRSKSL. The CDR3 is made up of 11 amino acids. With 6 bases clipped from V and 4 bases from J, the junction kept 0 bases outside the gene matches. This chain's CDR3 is CASRGQYEQYF. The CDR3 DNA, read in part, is TGTGCCAGCAGGGGACAGTATGAACAGTAC. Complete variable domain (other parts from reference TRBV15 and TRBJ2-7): DAGVTQTPRHEVAEKGQTIILKCEPVSGHNDLFWYRQTKIQGLELLSYFRSKSLMEDGGAFKDRFKAEMLNSSFSTLKIQPTEPKDSAVYLCASRGQYEQYFGPGTRLTVL.

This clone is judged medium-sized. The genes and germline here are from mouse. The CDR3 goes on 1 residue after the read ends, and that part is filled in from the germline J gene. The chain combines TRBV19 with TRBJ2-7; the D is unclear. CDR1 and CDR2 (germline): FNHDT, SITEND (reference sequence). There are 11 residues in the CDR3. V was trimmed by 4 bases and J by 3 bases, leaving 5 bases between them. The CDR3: CASSEYYEQYF. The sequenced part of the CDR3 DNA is TGTGCCAGCAGTGAATACTATGAACAGTAC.

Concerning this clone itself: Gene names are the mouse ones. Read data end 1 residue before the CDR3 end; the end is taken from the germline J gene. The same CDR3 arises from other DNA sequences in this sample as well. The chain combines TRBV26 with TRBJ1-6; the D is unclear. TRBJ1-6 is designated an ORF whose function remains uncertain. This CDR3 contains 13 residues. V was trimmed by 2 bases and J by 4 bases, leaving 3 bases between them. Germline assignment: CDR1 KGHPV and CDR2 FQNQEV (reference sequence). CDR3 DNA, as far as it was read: TGTGCCAGCAGTCTGGAGTATAATTCGCCCCTCTAC. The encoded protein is CASSLEYNSPLY. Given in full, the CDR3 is CASSLEYNSPLYF.

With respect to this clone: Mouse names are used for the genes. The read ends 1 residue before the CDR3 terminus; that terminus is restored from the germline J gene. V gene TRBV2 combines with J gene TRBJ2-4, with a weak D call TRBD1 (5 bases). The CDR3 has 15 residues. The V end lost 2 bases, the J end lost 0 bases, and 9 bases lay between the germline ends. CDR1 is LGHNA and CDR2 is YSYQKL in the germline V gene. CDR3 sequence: CASSQIRESQNTLYF. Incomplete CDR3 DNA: TGTGCCAGCAGCCAAATCAGGGAAAGTCAAAACACCTTGTAC.

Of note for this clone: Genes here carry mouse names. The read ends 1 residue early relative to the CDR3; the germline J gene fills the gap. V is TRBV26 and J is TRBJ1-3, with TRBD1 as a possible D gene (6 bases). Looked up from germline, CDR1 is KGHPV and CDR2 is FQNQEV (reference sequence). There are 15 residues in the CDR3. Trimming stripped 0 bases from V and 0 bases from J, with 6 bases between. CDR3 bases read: TGTGCCAGCAGTCTGTCGGGGGCTTCTGGAAATACGCTCTAT. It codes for CASSLSGASGNTLY. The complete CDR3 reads CASSLSGASGNTLYF.

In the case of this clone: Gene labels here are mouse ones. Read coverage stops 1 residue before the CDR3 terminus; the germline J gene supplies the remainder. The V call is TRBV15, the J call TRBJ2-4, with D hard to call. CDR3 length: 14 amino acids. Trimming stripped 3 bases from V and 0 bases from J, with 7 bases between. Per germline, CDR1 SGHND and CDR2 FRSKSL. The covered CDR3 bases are TGTGCCAGCAGTTTTAGCGGTAGTCAAAACACCTTGTAC. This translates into CASSFSGSQNTLY. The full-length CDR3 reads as CASSFSGSQNTLYF. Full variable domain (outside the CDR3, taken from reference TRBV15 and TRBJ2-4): DAGVTQTPRHEVAEKGQTIILKCEPVSGHNDLFWYRQTKIQGLELLSYFRSKSLMEDGGAFKDRFKAEMLNSSFSTLKIQPTEPKDSAVYLCASSFSGSQNTLYFGAGTRLSVL.

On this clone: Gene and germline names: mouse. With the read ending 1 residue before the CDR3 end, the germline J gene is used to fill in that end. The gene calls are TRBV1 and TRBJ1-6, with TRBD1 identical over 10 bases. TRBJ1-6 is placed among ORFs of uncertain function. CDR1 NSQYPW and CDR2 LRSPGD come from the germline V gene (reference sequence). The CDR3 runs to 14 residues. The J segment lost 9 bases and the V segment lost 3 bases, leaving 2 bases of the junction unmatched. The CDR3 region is CTCSARDRGSPLYF. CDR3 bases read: TGCACCTGCAGTGCCCGGGACAGGGGTTCGCCCCTCTAC.

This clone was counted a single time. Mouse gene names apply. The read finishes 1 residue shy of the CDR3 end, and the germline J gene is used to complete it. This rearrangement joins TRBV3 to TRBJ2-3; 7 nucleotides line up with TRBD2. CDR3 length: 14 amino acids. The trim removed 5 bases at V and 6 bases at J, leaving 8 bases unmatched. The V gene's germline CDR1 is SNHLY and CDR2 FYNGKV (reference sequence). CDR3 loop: CASSPTGSGETLYF. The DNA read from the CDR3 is TGTGCCAGCAGCCCGACTGGGTCCGGGGAAACGCTGTAT.

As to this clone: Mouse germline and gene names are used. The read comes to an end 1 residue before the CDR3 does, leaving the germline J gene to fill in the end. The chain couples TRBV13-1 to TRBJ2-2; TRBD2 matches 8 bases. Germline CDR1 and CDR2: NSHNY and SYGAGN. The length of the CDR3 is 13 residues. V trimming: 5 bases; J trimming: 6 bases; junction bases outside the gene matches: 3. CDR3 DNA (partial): TGTGCCAGCAGGATGGGGGGGGCCGGGCAGCTCTAC. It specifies CASRMGGAGQLY. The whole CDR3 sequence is CASRMGGAGQLYF.

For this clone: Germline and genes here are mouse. Incomplete CDR3 DNA: TGTGCCAGCAGCTTAGACAGTTCTGGAAATACGCTCTAT. Translation gives CASSLDSSGNTLY. The whole CDR3 protein reads CASSLDSSGNTLYF. The chain couples TRBV3 to TRBJ1-3; the D is unclear. The sequenced fragment ends 1 residue before the CDR3 boundary, so the rest is inferred from the germline J gene. Trimming stripped 1 base from V and 0 bases from J, with 4 bases between. This CDR3 is 14 amino acids long. CDR1 is SNHLY and CDR2 is FYNGKV in the germline V gene (reference sequence).

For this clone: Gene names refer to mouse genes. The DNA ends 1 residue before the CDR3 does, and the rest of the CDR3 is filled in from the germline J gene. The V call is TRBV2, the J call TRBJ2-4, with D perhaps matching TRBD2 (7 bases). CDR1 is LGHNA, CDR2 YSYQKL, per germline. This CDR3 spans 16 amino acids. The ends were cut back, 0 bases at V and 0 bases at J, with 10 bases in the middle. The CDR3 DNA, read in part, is TGTGCCAGCAGCCAAGATCTGGGGGCTAGTCAAAACACCTTGTAC. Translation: CASSQDLGASQNTLY. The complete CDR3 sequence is CASSQDLGASQNTLYF.

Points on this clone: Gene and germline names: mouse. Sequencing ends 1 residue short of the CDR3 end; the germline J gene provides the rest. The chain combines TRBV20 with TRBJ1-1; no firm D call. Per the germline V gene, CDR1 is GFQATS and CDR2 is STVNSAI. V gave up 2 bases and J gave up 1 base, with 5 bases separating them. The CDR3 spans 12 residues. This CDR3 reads CGARPENTEVFF. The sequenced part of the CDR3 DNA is TGTGGTGCTAGGCCGGAAAACACAGAAGTCTTC.

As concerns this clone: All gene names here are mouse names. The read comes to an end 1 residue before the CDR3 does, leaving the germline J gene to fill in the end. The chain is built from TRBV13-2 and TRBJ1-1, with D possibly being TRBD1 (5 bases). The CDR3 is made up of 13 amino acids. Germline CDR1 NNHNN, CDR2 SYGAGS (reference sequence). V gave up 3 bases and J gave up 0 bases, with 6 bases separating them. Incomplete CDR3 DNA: TGTGCCAGCGGTGGGACAACAAACACAGAAGTCTTC. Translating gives CASGGTTNTEVF. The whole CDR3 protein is CASGGTTNTEVFF.